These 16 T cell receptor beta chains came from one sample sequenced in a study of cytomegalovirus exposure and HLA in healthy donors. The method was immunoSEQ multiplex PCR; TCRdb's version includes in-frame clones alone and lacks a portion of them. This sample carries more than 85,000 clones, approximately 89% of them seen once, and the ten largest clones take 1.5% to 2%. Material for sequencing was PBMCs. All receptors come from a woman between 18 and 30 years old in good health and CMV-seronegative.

Here the CDR3 DNA reads TGCGCCAGCAGCTGGGACAGGACCACTGAAGCTTTCTTT. This gives the protein CASSWDRTTEAFF. The chain carries TRBV5-1 and TRBJ1-1; 8 bases fit TRBD1. Germline trimming cut 3 bases from V and 4 bases from J; bases unmatched to any gene: 2. CDR1 and CDR2 from the germline V gene are SGHRS and YFSETQ. This CDR3 region has 13 residues.

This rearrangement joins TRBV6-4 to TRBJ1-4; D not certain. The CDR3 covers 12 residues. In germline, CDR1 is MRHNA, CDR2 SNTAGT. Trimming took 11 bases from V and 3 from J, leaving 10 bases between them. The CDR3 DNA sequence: TGTGCCGGGCCCCTTTCTAATGAAAAACTGTTTTTT. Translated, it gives CAGPLSNEKLFF.

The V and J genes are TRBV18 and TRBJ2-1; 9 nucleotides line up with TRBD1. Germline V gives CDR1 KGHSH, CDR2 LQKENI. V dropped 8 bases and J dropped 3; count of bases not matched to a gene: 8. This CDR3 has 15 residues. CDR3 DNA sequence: TGTGCCAGCGCCACGGGGACAGGGAGCTACAATGAGCAGTTCTTC. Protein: CASATGTGSYNEQFF.

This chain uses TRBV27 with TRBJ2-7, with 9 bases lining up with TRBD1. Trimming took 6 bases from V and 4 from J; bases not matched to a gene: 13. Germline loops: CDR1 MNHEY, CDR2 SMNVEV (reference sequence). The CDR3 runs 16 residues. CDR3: CASSPMYGTGRYEQYF. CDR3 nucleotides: TGTGCCAGCAGCCCCATGTACGGGACAGGGCGTTACGAGCAGTACTTC.

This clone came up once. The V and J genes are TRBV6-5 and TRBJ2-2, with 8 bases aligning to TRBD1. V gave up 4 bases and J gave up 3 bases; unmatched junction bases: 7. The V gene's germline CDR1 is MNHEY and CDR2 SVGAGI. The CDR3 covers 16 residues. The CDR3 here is CASSFPGTGDTGELFF. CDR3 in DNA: TGTGCCAGCAGTTTCCCCGGGACAGGTGACACCGGGGAGCTGTTTTTT.

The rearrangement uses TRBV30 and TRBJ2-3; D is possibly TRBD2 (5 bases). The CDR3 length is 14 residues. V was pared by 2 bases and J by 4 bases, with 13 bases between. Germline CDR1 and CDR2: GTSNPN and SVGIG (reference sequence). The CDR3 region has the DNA TGTGCCTGGAGTAACGGACTGGATCCAGATACGCAGTATTTT. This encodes CAWSNGLDPDTQYF.

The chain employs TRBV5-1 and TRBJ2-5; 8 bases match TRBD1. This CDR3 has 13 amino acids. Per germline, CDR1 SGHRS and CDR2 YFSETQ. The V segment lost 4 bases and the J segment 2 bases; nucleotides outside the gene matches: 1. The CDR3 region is CASSRTGQETQYF. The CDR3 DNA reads TGCGCCAGCAGCCGGACAGGGCAAGAGACCCAGTACTTC. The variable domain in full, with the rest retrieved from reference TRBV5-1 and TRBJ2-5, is KAGVTQTPRYLIKTRGQQVTLSCSPISGHRSVSWYQQTPGQGLQFLFEYFSETQRNKGNFPGRFSGRQFSNSRSEMNVSTLELGDSALYLCASSRTGQETQYFGPGTRLLVL.

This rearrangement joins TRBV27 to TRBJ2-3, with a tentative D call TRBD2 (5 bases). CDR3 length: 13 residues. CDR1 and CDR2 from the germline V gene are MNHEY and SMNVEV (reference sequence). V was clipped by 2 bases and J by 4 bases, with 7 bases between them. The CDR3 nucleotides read TGTGCCAGCAGTTTAATGAGGGCAGATACGCAGTATTTT. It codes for CASSLMRADTQYF.

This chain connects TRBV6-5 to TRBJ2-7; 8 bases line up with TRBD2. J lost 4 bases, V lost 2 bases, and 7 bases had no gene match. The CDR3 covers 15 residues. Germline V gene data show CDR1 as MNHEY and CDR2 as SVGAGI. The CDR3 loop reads CASSYGVAGRYEQYF. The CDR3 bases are TGTGCCAGCAGTTACGGGGTAGCGGGAAGGTACGAGCAGTACTTC.

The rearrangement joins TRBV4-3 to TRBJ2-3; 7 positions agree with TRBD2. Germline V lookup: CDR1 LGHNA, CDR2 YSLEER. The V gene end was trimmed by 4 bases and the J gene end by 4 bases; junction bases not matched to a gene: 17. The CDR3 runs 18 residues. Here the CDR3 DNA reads TGCGCCAGCAGCCCCGCACCCACGCGGGGAGGGAGTCCAGATACGCAGTATTTT. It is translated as CASSPAPTRGGSPDTQYF.

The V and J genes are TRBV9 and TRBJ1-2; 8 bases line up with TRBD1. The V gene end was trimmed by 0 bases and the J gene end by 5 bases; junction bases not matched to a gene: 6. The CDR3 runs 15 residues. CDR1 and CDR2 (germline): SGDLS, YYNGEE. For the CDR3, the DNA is TGTGCCAGCAGCGTAGCTCCAGGGGGCATTTATGGCTACACCTTC. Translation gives CASSVAPGGIYGYTF.

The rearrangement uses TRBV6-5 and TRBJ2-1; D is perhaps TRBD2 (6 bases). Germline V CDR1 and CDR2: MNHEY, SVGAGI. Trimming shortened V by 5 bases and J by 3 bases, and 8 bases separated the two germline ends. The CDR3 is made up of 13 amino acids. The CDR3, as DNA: TGTGCCAGCAGTCGGGAGCACTACAATGAGCAGTTCTTC. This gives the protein CASSREHYNEQFF.

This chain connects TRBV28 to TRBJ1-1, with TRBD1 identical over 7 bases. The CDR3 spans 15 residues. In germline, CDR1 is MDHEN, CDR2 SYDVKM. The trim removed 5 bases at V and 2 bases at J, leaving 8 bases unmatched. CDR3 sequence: CASSTFTGVNTEAFF. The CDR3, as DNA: TGTGCCAGCAGTACTTTCACAGGGGTCAACACTGAAGCTTTCTTT.

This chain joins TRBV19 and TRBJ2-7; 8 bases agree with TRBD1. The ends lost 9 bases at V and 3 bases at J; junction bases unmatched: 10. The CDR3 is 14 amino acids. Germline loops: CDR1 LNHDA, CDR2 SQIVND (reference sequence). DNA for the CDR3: TGTGCCAGCAGACCGACAGGGGACATCTACGAGCAGTACTTC. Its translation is CASRPTGDIYEQYF.

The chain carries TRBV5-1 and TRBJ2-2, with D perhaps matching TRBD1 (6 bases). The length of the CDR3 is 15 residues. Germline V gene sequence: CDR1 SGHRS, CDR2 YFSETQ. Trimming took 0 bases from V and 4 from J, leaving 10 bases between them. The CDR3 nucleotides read TGCGCCAGCAGCTTGGGCAGGGGTGCCACCGGGGAGCTGTTTTTT. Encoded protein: CASSLGRGATGELFF.

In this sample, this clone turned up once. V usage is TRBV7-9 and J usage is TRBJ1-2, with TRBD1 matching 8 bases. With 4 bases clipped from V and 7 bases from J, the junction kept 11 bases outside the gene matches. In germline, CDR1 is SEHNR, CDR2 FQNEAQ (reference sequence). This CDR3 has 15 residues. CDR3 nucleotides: TGTGCCAGCAGCTCCGGCAGGGGGCGCGTAACTGGCTACACCTTC. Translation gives CASSSGRGRVTGYTF.